Presented here are 22 T cell receptor beta chains from one specimen sequenced in a study of blood T cell repertoires in COVID-19. Sequencing was performed with immunoSEQ multiplex PCR; in TCRdb, only in-frame clones are kept and a portion is missing. The top ten hold roughly 8% of the sample, which has approximately 150,000 clones, less than 90% seen once. Sequencing was performed on PBMCs or T cells enriched from blood (not recorded which). All receptors come from a woman between 50 and 59 years old who had recovered from COVID-19.

This chain connects TRBV7-3 to TRBJ2-1, with 9 bases lining up with TRBD1. The CDR3 length is 14 residues. CDR1 SGHTA and CDR2 FQGTGA come from the germline V gene. The junction had 7 bases not matched to a gene; V was cut back by 5 bases and J by 8 bases. The CDR3, as DNA: TGTGCCAGCAGCAAGGACAGGGGAAAGGATGAGCAGTTCTTC. It encodes CASSKDRGKDEQFF.

V is TRBV7-9 and J is TRBJ1-2, with D uncertain. Germline CDR1 and CDR2: SEHNR and FQNEAQ (reference sequence). Trimming removed 1 base at V and 2 bases at J, with 5 bases between. This CDR3 region has 13 residues. This chain's CDR3 is CASSLGQNYGYTF. The CDR3 region has the DNA TGTGCCAGCAGCTTAGGGCAGAACTATGGCTACACCTTC. Full variable domain (rest looked up from reference TRBV7-9 and TRBJ1-2): DTGVSQNPRHKITKRGQNVTFRCDPISEHNRLYWYRQTLGQGPEFLTYFQNEAQLEKSRLLSDRFSAERPKGSFSTLEIQRTEQGDSAMYLCASSLGQNYGYTFGSGTRLTVV.

This clone was seen ten or more times. This chain joins TRBV4-1 and TRBJ1-5; TRBD1 agrees at 9 bases. Trimming removed 4 bases from V and 6 bases from J; junction bases left unmatched: 16. Germline V gene lookup returns CDR1 MGHRA and CDR2 YSYEKL. The CDR3 contains 18 residues. The CDR3 region is CASSLEGSGTGFFQPQHF. The CDR3 DNA reads as TGCGCCAGCAGCCTAGAAGGGTCCGGGACAGGGTTTTTTCAGCCCCAGCATTTT.

This chain connects TRBV7-9 to TRBJ1-2; D might be TRBD1 (6 bases). This CDR3 spans 15 amino acids. With 5 bases removed from V and 3 bases from J, the gap between germline ends came to 16 bases. Germline CDR1 SEHNR, CDR2 FQNEAQ (reference sequence). In DNA, the CDR3 is TGTGCCAGCAGCACTCGAAATACAGGGCACTATGGCTACACCTTC. Translating gives CASSTRNTGHYGYTF.

The chain employs TRBV11-3 and TRBJ2-7, with a weak D call TRBD1 (6 bases). This CDR3 comprises 14 residues. The germline V gene has CDR1 SGHNT and CDR2 YENEEA. V was trimmed by 1 base and J by 2 bases, leaving 9 bases between them. The CDR3 nucleotides are TGTGCCAGCAGCTTAGGGGGACAAACCTACGAGCAGTACTTC. This sequence encodes CASSLGGQTYEQYF.

At least ten counts were recorded for this clone. The CDR3 loop is CSIHPGSHEQFF. DNA of the CDR3: TGCAGCATACACCCCGGGAGTCATGAGCAGTTCTTC. The chain uses TRBV29-1 and TRBJ2-1, with a possible D match to TRBD2 (6 bases). The germline V gene has CDR1 SQVTM and CDR2 ANQGSEA. Between the trimmed V and J ends, which lost 8 bases and 8 bases, there was a span of 16 bases. This CDR3 contains 12 residues.

The V gene is TRBV4-2, the J gene TRBJ1-5; a weak D match, TRBD1 (5 bases). V lost 3 bases, J lost 5 bases, and 17 bases lay in between. The CDR3 contains 16 residues. The germline CDR1 and CDR2 sequences are LGHNA and YNFKEQ. The CDR3 spells CASSHDPGRADQPQHF. The DNA for the CDR3 is TGTGCCAGCAGCCACGACCCCGGCAGGGCGGATCAGCCCCAGCATTTT.

The genes are TRBV4-2 and TRBJ1-6; 8 bases fit TRBD1. This CDR3 has 16 residues. V gave up 1 base and J gave up 5 bases; unmatched junction bases: 4. Germline CDR1 LGHNA, CDR2 YNFKEQ. In DNA form, the CDR3 reads TGTGCCAGCAGCCAAGGGTTGGACAGGGATAATTCACCCCTCCACTTT. This codes for CASSQGLDRDNSPLHF.

V gene TRBV2 combines with J gene TRBJ2-7; a possible D gene is TRBD1 (5 bases). The CDR3 has 13 residues. Germline-derived CDR1 and CDR2 are SNHLY and FYNNEI. The ends were cut back, 5 bases at V and 6 bases at J, with 14 bases in the middle. CDR3 nucleotide sequence: TGTGCCAGCAGTCCCCCACCAGGGTTCGAGCAGTACTTC. This gives the protein CASSPPPGFEQYF.

The V and J genes are TRBV3-1 (or the pseudogene TRBV3-2) and TRBJ2-7, with 8 bases identical to TRBD1. From germline, CDR1 is LGHDT and CDR2 YNNKEL (reference sequence). The CDR3 runs 14 residues. Unmatched junction bases numbered 7, after V lost 0 bases and J lost 9 bases. The CDR3 here is CASSQESTGVRQYF. As DNA, the CDR3 is TGTGCCAGCAGCCAAGAGTCGACAGGGGTACGGCAGTACTTC.

This clone occurred many times. The chain has TRBV7-9 and TRBJ2-1; D not resolved. V shed 5 bases and J shed 0 bases, with 5 bases lying between them. Germline CDR1 and CDR2: SEHNR and FQNEAQ (reference sequence). The CDR3 is made up of 13 amino acids. CDR3 residues: CASSPSSYNEQFF. DNA of the CDR3: TGTGCCAGCAGCCCGAGCTCCTACAATGAGCAGTTCTTC.

The J gene is TRBJ1-2, the V gene TRBV18, with 8 bases identical to TRBD1. The germline V gene encodes CDR1 KGHSH and CDR2 LQKENI. This CDR3 spans 16 amino acids. J lost 4 bases, V lost 0 bases, and 7 bases had no gene match. Here the CDR3 reads CASSPPTGGGSYGYTF. In DNA, the CDR3 is TGTGCCAGCTCACCACCAACAGGGGGTGGTAGCTATGGCTACACCTTC.

V usage is TRBV7-2 and J usage is TRBJ1-1; possible D gene TRBD1, 6 bases. This CDR3 region has 16 residues. Trimming pared 5 bases from V and 5 bases from J, leaving 21 bases between. Germline CDR1 reads SGHTA; CDR2 reads FQGNSA. CDR3 coding DNA: TGTGCCAGCAGCCAAACCGTAGGGGGTGAGAAGACTGAAGCTTTCTTT. Amino acids: CASSQTVGGEKTEAFF.

This chain's CDR3 is CASSFKGQGAEAFF. In DNA form, the CDR3 reads TGTGCCAGCAGCTTCAAGGGACAGGGAGCTGAAGCTTTCTTT. V is TRBV11-2 and J is TRBJ1-1; 9 bases map to TRBD1. The CDR3 loop spans 14 amino acids. The junction had 5 bases not matched to a gene; V was cut back by 3 bases and J by 6 bases. Germline V gene lookup returns CDR1 SGHAT and CDR2 FQNNGV.

The chain uses TRBV11-2 and TRBJ2-5; D perhaps matches TRBD2 (5 bases). CDR1 and CDR2 (germline): SGHAT, FQNNGV. The ends were cut back, 0 bases at V and 2 bases at J, with 10 bases in the middle. The CDR3 spans 15 residues. In DNA, the CDR3 is TGTGCCAGCAGCTTAGATTTCGGGGTGCAAGAGACCCAGTACTTC. This gives the protein CASSLDFGVQETQYF. Together with reference TRBV11-2 and TRBJ2-5, the CDR3 gives the full variable domain: EAGVAQSPRYKIIEKRQSVAFWCNPISGHATLYWYQQILGQGPKLLIQFQNNGVVDDSQLPKDRFSAERLKGVDSTLKIQPAKLEDSAVYLCASSLDFGVQETQYFGPGTRLLVL.

The chain has TRBV28 and TRBJ1-1; 8 nucleotides align to TRBD1. Germline V CDR1 and CDR2: MDHEN, SYDVKM. V shed 7 bases, J shed 3 bases, and the junction held 7 bases outside the gene matches. The CDR3 has 14 residues. This CDR3 is CASTGTGGDTEAFF. The DNA of the CDR3 is TGTGCCAGCACCGGGACAGGAGGGGACACTGAAGCTTTCTTT.

The chain employs TRBV7-9 and TRBJ1-4, with D hard to call. This CDR3 is 15 amino acids long. Trimming removed 1 base from V and 0 bases from J, with 6 bases in between. Germline assignment: CDR1 SEHNR and CDR2 FQNEAQ (reference sequence). CDR3 coding DNA: TGTGCCAGCAGCTTAGAAAGAGCAACTAATGAAAAACTGTTTTTT. This gives the protein CASSLERATNEKLFF.

The chain uses TRBV7-6 and TRBJ2-1, with 9 bases matching TRBD2. The CDR3 spans 15 residues. Losses at the gene ends were 1 base for V and 9 bases for J; bases not matched to a gene: 7. The germline CDR1 and CDR2 sequences are SGHVS and FNYEAQ. The CDR3 protein is CASSLVGLAGTEQFF. Here the CDR3 DNA reads TGTGCCAGCAGCTTAGTTGGCCTAGCGGGGACTGAGCAGTTCTTC.

The V and J genes are TRBV7-9 and TRBJ2-3; D is ambiguous. Deletions cut 7 bases from V and 14 bases from J, with 25 bases between. Germline V gives CDR1 SEHNR, CDR2 FQNEAQ (reference sequence). The CDR3 runs 14 residues. Written as DNA, the CDR3 is TGTGCCAGCAATAACCCCCCCCCGCGCCTCTCCCCGTATTTT. Protein: CASNNPPPRLSPYF.

The rearrangement joins TRBV6-2 or TRBV6-3 to TRBJ1-1; D ambiguous. The germline V gene has CDR1 MNHEY and CDR2 SVGEGT. V lost 2 bases, J lost 2 bases, and 6 bases lay in between. This CDR3 is built from 13 residues. CDR3 sequence: CASSYVINTEAFF. The CDR3 DNA reads TGTGCCAGCAGTTACGTAATCAACACTGAAGCTTTCTTT.

The rearrangement links TRBV9 to TRBJ1-5; 12 bases align to TRBD1. This CDR3 is built from 17 residues. In germline, CDR1 is SGDLS, CDR2 YYNGEE. With 4 bases clipped from V and 0 bases from J, the junction kept 5 bases outside the gene matches. CDR3 region: CASSPGTGGFSNQPQHF. The CDR3 DNA is TGTGCCAGCAGCCCCGGGACAGGGGGCTTTAGCAATCAGCCCCAGCATTTT.

This chain uses TRBV18 with TRBJ2-5; 10 nucleotides align to TRBD2. CDR1 and CDR2 from the germline V gene are KGHSH and LQKENI. The J segment lost 4 bases and the V segment lost 4 bases, leaving 3 bases of the junction unmatched. This CDR3 has 14 amino acids. The CDR3 DNA sequence: TGTGCCAGCTCACGGAGCGGGAGGGGAGAGACCCAGTACTTC. Translation: CASSRSGRGETQYF.